A selection of T cell receptor beta chains follows, all from one sample in a study of blood T cells in healthy people across ages. TCRdb used MiXCR to reprocess the 5' RACE reads, holding one entry per CDR3 protein. The repertoire includes hundreds of thousands of distinct CDR3 sequences, roughly 50% of them detected once, and around 25% sits in the top ten. Input material: blood. Every receptor here comes from a middle-aged man in good health. CDR3s leave out the opening cysteine and the closing phenylalanine or tryptophan. Fields, in order: D gene, V gene, J gene, CDR3 protein. D genes are given only for firm matches.

d_call: -
v_call: TRBV29-1
j_call: TRBJ2-3
cdr3_aa: SVEVVGADTQY

d_call: -
v_call: TRBV7-8
j_call: TRBJ2-1
cdr3_aa: ASSYSKKESSYNEQF

d_call: -
v_call: TRBV7-2
j_call: TRBJ2-7
cdr3_aa: ASSPTGFYEQY

d_call: TRBD1
v_call: TRBV27
j_call: TRBJ2-1
cdr3_aa: ASSSPRQGALNEQF

d_call: TRBD2
v_call: TRBV3-1
j_call: TRBJ2-5
cdr3_aa: ASSQTGTRQETQY

d_call: TRBD1
v_call: TRBV29-1
j_call: TRBJ2-7
cdr3_aa: SAGGNYEQY

d_call: -
v_call: TRBV20-1
j_call: TRBJ2-7
cdr3_aa: SAREGASYEQY

d_call: -
v_call: TRBV5-1
j_call: TRBJ1-6
cdr3_aa: AGSLGTGSSPLH

d_call: TRBD2
v_call: TRBV7-2
j_call: TRBJ2-5
cdr3_aa: ASSSRRGAREQY

d_call: TRBD1
v_call: TRBV18
j_call: TRBJ1-2
cdr3_aa: ASSPEDRDGYT

d_call: -
v_call: TRBV24-1
j_call: TRBJ2-1
cdr3_aa: ATRATQKTTPEIDEQF

d_call: -
v_call: TRBV7-9
j_call: TRBJ2-1
cdr3_aa: ASATGFAYNEQF

d_call: -
v_call: TRBV6-6
j_call: -
cdr3_aa: ASSYFLGYEQY

d_call: -
v_call: TRBV29-1
j_call: TRBJ1-1
cdr3_aa: SVDVGNTEAF

d_call: -
v_call: TRBV6-2/TRBV6-3
j_call: TRBJ2-7
cdr3_aa: ASSYSRPGSYEQY

d_call: -
v_call: TRBV5-1
j_call: TRBJ2-5
cdr3_aa: ASSLDLGAREQY

d_call: -
v_call: TRBV28
j_call: TRBJ2-1
cdr3_aa: ASSFDKIYNEQF

d_call: -
v_call: TRBV4-2
j_call: TRBJ2-1
cdr3_aa: ASSQETSLGSEQF